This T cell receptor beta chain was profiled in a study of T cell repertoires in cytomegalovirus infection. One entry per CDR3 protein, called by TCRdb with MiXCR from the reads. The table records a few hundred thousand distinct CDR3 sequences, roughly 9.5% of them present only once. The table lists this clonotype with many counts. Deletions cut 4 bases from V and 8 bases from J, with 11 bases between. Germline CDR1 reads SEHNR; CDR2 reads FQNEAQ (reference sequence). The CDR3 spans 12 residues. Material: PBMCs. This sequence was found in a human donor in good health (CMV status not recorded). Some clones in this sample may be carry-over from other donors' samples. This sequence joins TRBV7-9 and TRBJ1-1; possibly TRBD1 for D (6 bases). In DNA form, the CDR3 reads TGTGCCAGCAGCTGGGCAAGGGGGGAAGCTTTCTTT. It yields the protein CASSWARGEAFF.